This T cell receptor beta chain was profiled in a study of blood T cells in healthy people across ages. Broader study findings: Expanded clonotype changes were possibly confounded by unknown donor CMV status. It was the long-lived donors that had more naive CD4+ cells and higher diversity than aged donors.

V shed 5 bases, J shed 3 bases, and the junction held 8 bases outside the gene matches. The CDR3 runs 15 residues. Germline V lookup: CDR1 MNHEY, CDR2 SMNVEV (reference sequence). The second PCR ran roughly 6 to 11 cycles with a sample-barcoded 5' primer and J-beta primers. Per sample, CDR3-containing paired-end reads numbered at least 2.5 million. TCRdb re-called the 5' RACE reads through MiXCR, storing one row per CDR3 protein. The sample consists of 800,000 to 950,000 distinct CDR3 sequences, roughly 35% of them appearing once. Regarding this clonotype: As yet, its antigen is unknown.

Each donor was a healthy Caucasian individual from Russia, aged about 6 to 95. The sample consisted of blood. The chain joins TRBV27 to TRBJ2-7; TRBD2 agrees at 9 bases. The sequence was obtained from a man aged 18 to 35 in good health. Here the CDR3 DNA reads TGTGCCAGCAGTGTGGATCTAGCGGGAATCTACGAGCAGTACTTC. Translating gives CASSVDLAGIYEQYF.